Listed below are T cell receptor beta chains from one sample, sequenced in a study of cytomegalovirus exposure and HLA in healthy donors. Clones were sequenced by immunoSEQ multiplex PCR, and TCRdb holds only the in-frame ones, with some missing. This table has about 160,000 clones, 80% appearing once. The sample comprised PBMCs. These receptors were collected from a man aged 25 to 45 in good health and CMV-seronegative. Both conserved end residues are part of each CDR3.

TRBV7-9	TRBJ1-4	CSSSPSAGKSGEKLFF
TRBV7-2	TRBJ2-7	CASSLLGGDWYEQYF
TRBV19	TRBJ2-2	CASSVGFNTGELFF
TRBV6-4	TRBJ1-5	CASSEQGGSNQPQHF
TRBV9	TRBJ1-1	CASSPGTGELGAFF
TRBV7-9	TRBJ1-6	CASRGPNSPLHF
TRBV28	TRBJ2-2	CASSPGGGHGELFF
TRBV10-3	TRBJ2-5	CAIREGTGGLQETQYF
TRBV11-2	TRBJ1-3	CASSSAEGLEGNTIYF
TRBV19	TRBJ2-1	CASSLDRVWDEQFF
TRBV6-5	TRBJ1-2	CASSYSGTGKGYTF
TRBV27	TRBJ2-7	CASSLRLGRPYEQYF
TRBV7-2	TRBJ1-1	CASSSVGAAGGNTEAFF
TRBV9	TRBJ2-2	CASSVDPTANTGELFF
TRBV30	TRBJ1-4	CAWSVYLPNEKLFF
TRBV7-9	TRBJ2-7	CSSRGQGTEQYF
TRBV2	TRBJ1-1	CASTFKVTDTEAFF
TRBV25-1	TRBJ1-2	CASSARGGTGYTF
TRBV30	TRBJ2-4	CAWSVGGVAEEYF
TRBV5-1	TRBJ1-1	CASSALTGGGTEAFF
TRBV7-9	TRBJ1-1	CASSAFRGPLNTEAFF
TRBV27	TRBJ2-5	CASSGLGPRETQYF
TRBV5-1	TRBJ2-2	CASSSNPTGGNAGELFF
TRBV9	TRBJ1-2	CASSSQTGTGGSFNYGYTF
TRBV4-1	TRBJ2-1	CASSQDRESYNEQFF
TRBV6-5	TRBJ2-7	CASSYGGGEQYF
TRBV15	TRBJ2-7	CATSTRAGGLYREQYF
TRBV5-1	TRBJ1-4	CASSLYRALNNEKLFF
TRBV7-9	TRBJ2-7	CASSSLIPGYEQYF
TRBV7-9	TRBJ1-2	CASSPGDAGYTF
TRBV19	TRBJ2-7	CASSIPGDYEQYF
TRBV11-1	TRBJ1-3	CASRGTGVYSGNTIYF
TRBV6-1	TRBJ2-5	CASSGWTSGGKETQYF
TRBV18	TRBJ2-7	CASSPDSADEQYF
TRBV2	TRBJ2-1	CASSDWGSRGQGEFF
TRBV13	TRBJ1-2	CASSLQGVSGYTF
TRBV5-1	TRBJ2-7	CASSSGLAGGLEQYF
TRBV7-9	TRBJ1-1	CASSYRGGFTEAFF
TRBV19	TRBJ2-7	CASSITRDNYEQYF
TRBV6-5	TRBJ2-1	CASSYSSSGAYNEQFF
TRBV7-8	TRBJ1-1	CASSLGQAMNTEAFF
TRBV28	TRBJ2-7	CASSRTGGDYEQYF
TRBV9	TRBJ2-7	CASSDASGETYEQYF
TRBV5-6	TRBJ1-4	CASSHAGLANEKLFF
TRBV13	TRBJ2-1	CASSLGHTGSFYNEQFF
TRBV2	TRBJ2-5	CASSRDFQETQYF
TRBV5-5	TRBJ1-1	CASSTGGREAFF
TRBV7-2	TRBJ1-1	CASSLIQGGGTEAFF
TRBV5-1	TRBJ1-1	CASSWVGGEGTEAFF
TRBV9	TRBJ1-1	CASSPDRGTEAFF
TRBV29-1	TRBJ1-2	CSVPFRQGARRGYTF
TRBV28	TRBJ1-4	CASSLPRQGGFGEKLFF
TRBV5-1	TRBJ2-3	CASSLAVVGVRGTDTQYF
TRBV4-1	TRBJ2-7	CASSHDRDRGSYEQYF
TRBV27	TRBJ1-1	CASSPRDKRTTEAFF
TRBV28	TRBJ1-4	CASSLGAQGEREKLFF
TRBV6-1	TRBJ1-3	CASSAGVRSGNTIYF
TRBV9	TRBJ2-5	CASTPGLAAQETQYF
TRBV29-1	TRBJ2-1	CSVGQGSYNEQFF